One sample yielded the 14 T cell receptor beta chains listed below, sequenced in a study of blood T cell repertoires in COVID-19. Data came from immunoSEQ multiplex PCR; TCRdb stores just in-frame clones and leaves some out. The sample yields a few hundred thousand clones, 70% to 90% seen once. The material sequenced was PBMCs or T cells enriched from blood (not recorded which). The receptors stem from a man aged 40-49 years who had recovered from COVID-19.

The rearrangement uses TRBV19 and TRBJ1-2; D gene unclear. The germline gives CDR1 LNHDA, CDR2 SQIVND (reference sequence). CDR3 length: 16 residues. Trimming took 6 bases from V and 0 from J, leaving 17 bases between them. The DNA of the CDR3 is TGTGCCAGTAGCACCCGCTCGGGTTCTTCTAACTATGGCTACACCTTC. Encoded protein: CASSTRSGSSNYGYTF.

CDR3 residues: CASSSNRGIGEAFF. CDR3 nucleotides: TGTGCCAGCAGCTCTAACAGGGGTATTGGTGAAGCTTTCTTT. This sequence joins TRBV5-6 and TRBJ1-1; TRBD1 agrees at 7 bases. V lost 3 bases to trimming and J lost 7 bases; unmatched junction nucleotides: 9. The CDR3 covers 14 residues. The germline gives CDR1 SGHDT, CDR2 YYEEEE.

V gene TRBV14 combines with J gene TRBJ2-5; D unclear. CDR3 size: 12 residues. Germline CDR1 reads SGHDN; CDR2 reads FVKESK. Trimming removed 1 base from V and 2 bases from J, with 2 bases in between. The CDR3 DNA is TGTGCCAGCAGCCAAGCACAAGAGACCCAGTACTTC. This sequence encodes CASSQAQETQYF. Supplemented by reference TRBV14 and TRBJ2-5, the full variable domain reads EAGVTQFPSHSVIEKGQTVTLRCDPISGHDNLYWYRRVMGKEIKFLLHFVKESKQDESGMPNNRFLAERTGGTYSTLKVQPAELEDSGVYFCASSQAQETQYFGPGTRLLVL.

CDR3 protein: CSIGQGSSRGYGYTF. CDR3 coding DNA: TGCAGCATCGGACAGGGTTCGTCTCGTGGCTATGGCTACACCTTC. This chain connects TRBV29-1 to TRBJ1-2; 8 bases line up with TRBD1. Germline lookup yields CDR1 SQVTM and CDR2 ANQGSEA. J lost 4 bases, V lost 8 bases, and 15 bases had no gene match. CDR3 length: 15 residues. The whole variable domain, remainder taken from reference TRBV29-1 and TRBJ1-2, is SAVISQKPSRDICQRGTSLTIQCQVDSQVTMMFWYRQQPGQSLTLIATANQGSEATYESGFVIDKFPISRPNLTFSTLTVSNMSPEDSSIYLCSIGQGSSRGYGYTFGSGTRLTVV.

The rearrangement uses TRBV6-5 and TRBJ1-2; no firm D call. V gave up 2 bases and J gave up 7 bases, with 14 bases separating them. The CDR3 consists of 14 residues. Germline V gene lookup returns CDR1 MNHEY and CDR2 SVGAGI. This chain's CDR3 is CASSYSVPGGGYTF. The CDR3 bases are TGTGCCAGCAGTTACAGCGTGCCGGGAGGTGGCTACACCTTC.

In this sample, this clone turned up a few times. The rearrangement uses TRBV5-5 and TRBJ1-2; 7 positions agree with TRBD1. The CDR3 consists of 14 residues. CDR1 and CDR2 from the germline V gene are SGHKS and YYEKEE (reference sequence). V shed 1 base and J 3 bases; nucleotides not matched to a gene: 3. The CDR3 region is CASSLYTGDYGYTF. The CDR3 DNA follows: TGTGCCAGCAGCTTGTATACAGGGGACTATGGCTACACCTTC. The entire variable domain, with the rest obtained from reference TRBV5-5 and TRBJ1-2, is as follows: DAGVTQSPTHLIKTRGQQVTLRCSPISGHKSVSWYQQVLGQGPQFIFQYYEKEERGRGNFPDRFSARQFPNYSSELNVNALLLGDSALYLCASSLYTGDYGYTFGSGTRLTVV.

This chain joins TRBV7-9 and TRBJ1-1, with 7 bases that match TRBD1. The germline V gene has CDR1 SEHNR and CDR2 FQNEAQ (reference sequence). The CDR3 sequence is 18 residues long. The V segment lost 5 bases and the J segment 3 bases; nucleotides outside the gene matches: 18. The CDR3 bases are TGTGCCAGCAGCCTCGCTCGATACAGGGGAGGATCGGACACTGAAGCTTTCTTT. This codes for CASSLARYRGGSDTEAFF.

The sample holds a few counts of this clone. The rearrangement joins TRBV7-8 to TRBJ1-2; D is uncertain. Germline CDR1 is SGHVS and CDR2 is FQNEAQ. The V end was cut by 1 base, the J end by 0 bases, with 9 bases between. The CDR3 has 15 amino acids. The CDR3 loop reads CASSLGHRTNYGYTF. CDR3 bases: TGTGCCAGCAGCTTAGGTCACAGAACTAACTATGGCTACACCTTC.

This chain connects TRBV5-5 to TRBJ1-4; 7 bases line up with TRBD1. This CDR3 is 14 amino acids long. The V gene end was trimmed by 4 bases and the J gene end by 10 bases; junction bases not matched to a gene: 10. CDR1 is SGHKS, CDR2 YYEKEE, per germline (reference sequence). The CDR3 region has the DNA TGTGCCAGCAGCACGGAGGGGACAGAAGGAAAACTGTTTTTT. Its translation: CASSTEGTEGKLFF.

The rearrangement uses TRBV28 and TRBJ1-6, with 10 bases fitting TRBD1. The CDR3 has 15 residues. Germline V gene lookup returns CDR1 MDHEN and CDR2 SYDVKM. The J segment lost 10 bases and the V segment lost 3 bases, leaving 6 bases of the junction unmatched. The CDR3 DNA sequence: TGTGCCAGCAGTTTTTCCGGGACAGGGGTCTCACCCCTCCACTTT. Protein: CASSFSGTGVSPLHF.

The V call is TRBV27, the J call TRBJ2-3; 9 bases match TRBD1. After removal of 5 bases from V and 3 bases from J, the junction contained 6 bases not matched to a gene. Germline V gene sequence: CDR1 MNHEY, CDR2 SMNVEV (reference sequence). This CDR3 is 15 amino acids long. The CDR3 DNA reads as TGTGCCAGCAGTCCCGGGACAGGGATGACAGATACGCAGTATTTT. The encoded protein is CASSPGTGMTDTQYF.

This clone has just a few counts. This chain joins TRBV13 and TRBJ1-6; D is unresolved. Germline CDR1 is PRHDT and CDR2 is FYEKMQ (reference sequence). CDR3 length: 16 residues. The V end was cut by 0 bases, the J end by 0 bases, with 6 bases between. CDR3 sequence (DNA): TGTGCCAGCAGCTTAGGAGGGAGCTCCTATAATTCACCCCTCCACTTT. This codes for CASSLGGSSYNSPLHF.

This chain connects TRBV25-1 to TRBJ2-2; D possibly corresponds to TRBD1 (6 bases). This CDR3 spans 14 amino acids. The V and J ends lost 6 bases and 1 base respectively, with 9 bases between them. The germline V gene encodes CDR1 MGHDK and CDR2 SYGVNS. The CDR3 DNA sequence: TGTGCCAGCAGGAGACAGGAGAACACCGGGGAGCTGTTTTTT. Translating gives CASRRQENTGELFF.

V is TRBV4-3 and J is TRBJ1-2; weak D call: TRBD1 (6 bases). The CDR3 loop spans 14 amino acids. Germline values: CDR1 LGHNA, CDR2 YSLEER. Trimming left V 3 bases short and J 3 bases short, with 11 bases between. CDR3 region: CASSQGAPDYGYTF. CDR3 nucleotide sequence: TGCGCCAGCAGCCAGGGGGCGCCGGACTATGGCTACACCTTC.